This TCR beta chain was retrieved from a study of blood T cell repertoires in COVID-19. About the research overall: The United States, Italy and Spain were the sources of the acute and convalescent COVID-19 samples. Sources were T cells, B-cell-depleted T cells, or PBMCs; the material itself was cDNA or gDNA.

This table comes from immunoSEQ multiplex PCR, and its TCRdb copy is limited to in-frame clones, with some not included. The sample records 200,000 to 250,000 clones, roughly 75% being singletons. CDR3 size: 12 residues. CDR1 SGHTA and CDR2 FQGNSA come from the germline V gene. V lost 7 bases to trimming and J lost 7 bases, with 13 bases between them. The gene calls are TRBV7-2 and TRBJ1-2; the D gene is possibly TRBD1 (6 bases). This TCR came from a woman between 65 and 79 years old with acute or convalescent COVID-19. The source material was peripheral blood. The CDR3 DNA is TGTGCCAGCACCTTTCAAGGGGGTGGCTACACCTTC. It encodes CASTFQGGGYTF.